Sample share makes the clone carrying this T cell receptor beta chain large (0.1 to 1%). V was clipped by 3 bases and J by 0 bases, with 10 bases between them. CDR1 and CDR2 from the germline V gene are MNHEY and SMNVEV (reference sequence). This CDR3 region has 15 residues. The record originates from a study of circulating CD8 cells and anti-PD-1 response in melanoma. Sorting of live CD3+CD8+TCRalphabeta+ cells by PD-1 and/or TIGIT gave four subsets. Using roughly 16 ng of total RNA, TCR libraries were made with the QIAseq Immune Repertoire TCR panel. MiXCR was run by TCRdb on the reads, yielding one entry per CDR3 protein. The sample includes 450 to 650 distinct CDR3 sequences, roughly 10% of them seen just once.

This clonotype was obtained from a human donor with melanoma. The genes are TRBV27 and TRBJ2-3; the D is unclear. The material was CD8+ T cells from PBMCs, obtained at baseline or after one month of anti-PD-1 therapy (not recorded which). CDR3 DNA: TGTGCCAGCAGTTTTGAGTTAGAAAGCACAGATACGCAGTATTTT. Protein sequence: CASSFELESTDTQYF.